The next 25 T cell receptor beta chains were all read from a single sample in a study of T cell repertoires in cytomegalovirus infection. TCRdb used MiXCR to reprocess the reads, holding one entry per CDR3 protein. Here the sample spans approximately 190,000 distinct CDR3 sequences, 25% to 30% being singletons. Sequencing was carried out using PBMCs. These receptors were collected from a human donor in good health (CMV status not recorded). Some clones in this sample may be carry-over from other donors' samples.

This clonotype has at least ten counts. The J gene is TRBJ1-4, the V gene TRBV12-3 or TRBV12-4; no reliable D call. Trimming cost V 6 bases and J 5 bases, with 10 bases left between them. This CDR3 has 13 residues. The CDR3 bases are TGTGCCAGCAGCACGACTGCGAATGAAAAACTGTTTTTT. Translation gives CASSTTANEKLFF.

This clonotype came up a few times. The chain is built from TRBV7-2 and TRBJ2-1; 11 bases match TRBD2. Germline-derived CDR1 and CDR2 are SGHTA and FQGNSA. The V gene end was trimmed by 3 bases and the J gene end by 12 bases; junction bases not matched to a gene: 1. The CDR3 extends over 12 amino acids. The CDR3 protein is CASSFLAGGQFF. In DNA form, the CDR3 reads TGTGCCAGCAGCTTTCTAGCGGGGGGGCAGTTCTTC.

The chain carries TRBV6-6 and TRBJ1-5; 7 bases are shared with TRBD1. The CDR3 runs 18 residues. Germline CDR1 reads MNHNY; CDR2 reads SVGAGI (reference sequence). V shed 6 bases, J shed 1 base, and the junction held 15 bases outside the gene matches. Here the CDR3 reads CASRYKWDSKGSNQPQHF. The CDR3 DNA sequence: TGTGCCAGCAGATACAAGTGGGACAGTAAGGGAAGCAATCAGCCCCAGCATTTT.

CDR3 residues: CASSPWDREMNTEAFF. CDR3 DNA sequence: TGTGCCAGCAGTCCTTGGGACAGAGAAATGAACACTGAAGCTTTCTTT. The chain has TRBV27 and TRBJ1-1, with 7 bases identical to TRBD1. After removal of 5 bases from V and 0 bases from J, the junction contained 9 bases not matched to a gene. Germline V gene sequence: CDR1 MNHEY, CDR2 SMNVEV (reference sequence). The CDR3 covers 16 residues.

J is TRBJ1-2 and V is TRBV29-1; 9 bases match TRBD1. Per germline, CDR1 SQVTM and CDR2 ANQGSEA. Losses at the gene ends were 7 bases for V and 5 bases for J; bases not matched to a gene: 2. This CDR3 spans 11 amino acids. The CDR3 loop reads CSAGTGYGYTF. CDR3 sequence (DNA): TGCAGCGCCGGGACAGGGTATGGCTACACCTTC. Full variable domain (missing parts from reference TRBV29-1 and TRBJ1-2): SAVISQKPSRDICQRGTSLTIQCQVDSQVTMMFWYRQQPGQSLTLIATANQGSEATYESGFVIDKFPISRPNLTFSTLTVSNMSPEDSSIYLCSAGTGYGYTFGSGTRLTVV.

This clonotype was recorded a few times. The V and J genes are TRBV4-3 and TRBJ1-3; D is ambiguous. The CDR3 is 16 residues long. The germline V and J ends were trimmed by 0 bases and 4 bases, with 13 bases remaining between them. Germline lookup yields CDR1 LGHNA and CDR2 YSLEER. Written as DNA, the CDR3 is TGCGCCAGCAGCCAAGACCTCCCGGGCCCCGGAAACACCATATATTTT. Amino acid sequence: CASSQDLPGPGNTIYF.

V and J are TRBV6-1 and TRBJ2-7, with 9 bases matching TRBD1. This CDR3 has 14 amino acids. Germline CDR1 and CDR2: MNHNS and SASEGT. V was clipped by 0 bases and J by 4 bases; unmatched bases: 1. The CDR3 DNA follows: TGTGCCAGCAGTGAAGCGGGGACAGGGTACGAGCAGTACTTC. Translating gives CASSEAGTGYEQYF.

Only a few counts were recorded for this clonotype. The chain is built from TRBV6-1 and TRBJ1-4; the D gene is possibly TRBD1 (6 bases). This CDR3 comprises 14 residues. V lost 5 bases and J 7 bases, leaving 14 bases between the germline ends. The V gene's germline CDR1 is MNHNS and CDR2 SASEGT. The CDR3 bases are TGTGCCAGCAGTTACAACAGGGAGAGTGAAAAACTGTTTTTT. Translation: CASSYNRESEKLFF.

This clonotype was counted only a few times. This chain connects TRBV12-3 or TRBV12-4 to TRBJ1-5; D gene ambiguous. The CDR3 has 14 residues. The ends were cut back, 3 bases at V and 7 bases at J, with 13 bases in the middle. CDR3 DNA: TGTGCCAGCAGTTTGCGGGAGGTTGGGCAGCCCCAGCATTTT. It yields the protein CASSLREVGQPQHF.

The CDR3 bases are TGTGCCAGCAGCCCCCGAACGGGCGGCTACACCTTC. Protein: CASSPRTGGYTF. The genes are TRBV7-9 and TRBJ1-2; D unresolved. The CDR3 contains 12 residues. The V and J ends lost 5 bases and 8 bases respectively, with 12 bases between them. Germline V gene sequence: CDR1 SEHNR, CDR2 FQNEAQ (reference sequence).

A note on this clonotype: One end of the junction is discordant with germline, which a read error may explain. The V and J genes are TRBV18 and TRBJ1-1; D unresolved. Germline loops: CDR1 KGHSH, CDR2 LQKENI. The CDR3 consists of 14 residues. The DNA for the CDR3 is TGTGTCAGCTCACCACTGGGAGGGAACACTGAAGCTTTCTTT. Translating it yields CVSSPLGGNTEAFF.

The chain links TRBV11-2 to TRBJ1-2, with a weak D call TRBD1 (6 bases). Between the trimmed V and J ends, which lost 6 bases and 5 bases, there was a span of 16 bases. The CDR3 sequence is 14 residues long. CDR1 is SGHAT, CDR2 FQNNGV, per germline. The CDR3 nucleotides read TGTGCCAGCAGTTCGGGCAGGGGAGGGTATGGCTACACCTTC. It codes for CASSSGRGGYGYTF. Full variable domain (missing parts from reference TRBV11-2 and TRBJ1-2): EAGVAQSPRYKIIEKRQSVAFWCNPISGHATLYWYQQILGQGPKLLIQFQNNGVVDDSQLPKDRFSAERLKGVDSTLKIQPAKLEDSAVYLCASSSGRGGYGYTFGSGTRLTVV.

This clonotype was counted between two and nine times. This rearrangement joins TRBV4-3 to TRBJ2-3; a weak D match, TRBD2 (6 bases). This CDR3 spans 13 amino acids. The germline CDR1 and CDR2 sequences are LGHNA and YSLEER. Trimming cost V 0 bases and J 15 bases, with 16 bases left between them. The CDR3: CASSQDFGGRKYF. CDR3 nucleotide sequence: TGCGCCAGCAGCCAAGACTTCGGGGGTCGGAAATATTTT.

The chain has TRBV19 and TRBJ1-1; 9 nucleotides match TRBD1. V was clipped by 6 bases and J by 4 bases; unmatched bases: 6. The CDR3 totals 14 residues. Germline V gene lookup returns CDR1 LNHDA and CDR2 SQIVND (reference sequence). CDR3: CASSVDRGSTEAFF. The CDR3 DNA reads TGTGCCAGTAGCGTCGACAGGGGGAGCACTGAAGCTTTCTTT.

The chain carries TRBV14 and TRBJ2-7, with D uncertain. The CDR3 has 13 residues. Germline V CDR1 and CDR2: SGHDN, FVKESK. V was pared by 2 bases and J by 2 bases, with 7 bases between. The CDR3 loop reads CASSQWQAYEQYF. The CDR3 DNA is TGTGCCAGCAGCCAATGGCAGGCCTACGAGCAGTACTTC.

The chain joins TRBV6-1 to TRBJ1-4, with D hard to call. The germline V gene encodes CDR1 MNHNS and CDR2 SASEGT. The CDR3 totals 14 residues. V was pared by 3 bases and J by 7 bases, with 12 bases between. CDR3 sequence reads: CASSDPDGFEKLFF. Here the CDR3 DNA reads TGTGCCAGCAGTGATCCGGACGGATTTGAAAAACTGTTTTTT.

This clonotype was picked up many times. The chain couples TRBV12-3 or TRBV12-4 to TRBJ1-1; D remains ambiguous. The V and J ends lost 5 bases and 8 bases respectively, with 3 bases between them. The CDR3 has 9 amino acids. Here the CDR3 DNA reads TGTGCCAGCAGTCCCGAAGCTTTCTTT. Amino acids: CASSPEAFF.

This clonotype appeared many times. The rearrangement links TRBV5-5 to TRBJ2-2; possibly TRBD1 or TRBD2 for D (6 bases each). The V and J ends lost 5 bases and 4 bases respectively, with 15 bases between them. The CDR3 covers 15 residues. Germline loops: CDR1 SGHKS, CDR2 YYEKEE (reference sequence). The CDR3 reads CASRPRGVGTGELFF. For the CDR3, the DNA is TGTGCCAGCAGGCCAAGGGGGGTAGGCACCGGGGAGCTGTTTTTT. Combining the CDR3 with reference TRBV5-5 and TRBJ2-2 gives the whole variable domain DAGVTQSPTHLIKTRGQQVTLRCSPISGHKSVSWYQQVLGQGPQFIFQYYEKEERGRGNFPDRFSARQFPNYSSELNVNALLLGDSALYLCASRPRGVGTGELFFGEGSRLTVL.

The table lists this clonotype with many counts. The rearrangement uses TRBV6-5 and TRBJ1-1; perhaps TRBD1 as D (5 bases). Trimming removed 2 bases at V and 0 bases at J, with 7 bases between. The CDR3 contains 14 residues. Germline values: CDR1 MNHEY, CDR2 SVGAGI. The CDR3 DNA reads TGTGCCAGCAGTTACGGGGGTATGAACACTGAAGCTTTCTTT. This translates into CASSYGGMNTEAFF.

This clonotype was counted ten times or more. The CDR3 DNA follows: TGTGCCAGCAGCTTACAACTAGCGGGGGGATACAATATAAATGAGCAGTTCTTC. It translates to CASSLQLAGGYNINEQFF. The genes are TRBV7-2 and TRBJ2-1, with 12 nucleotides matching TRBD2. After removal of 2 bases from V and 7 bases from J, the junction contained 12 bases not matched to a gene. From germline, CDR1 is SGHTA and CDR2 FQGNSA. The CDR3 is 18 amino acids.

The V gene is TRBV12-3 or TRBV12-4, the J gene TRBJ2-2; the D call may be TRBD1 or TRBD2 (6 bases each). This CDR3 is built from 16 residues. V gave up 1 base and J gave up 7 bases, with 16 bases separating them. This CDR3 reads CASSLESGALFGELFF. Here the CDR3 DNA reads TGTGCCAGCAGTTTAGAGTCGGGGGCCCTCTTCGGGGAGCTGTTTTTT.

The CDR3 protein is CASNRDSQKTEAFF. The CDR3 coding sequence is TGTGCCAGCAATAGGGACTCCCAAAAGACTGAAGCTTTCTTT. The V gene is TRBV2, the J gene TRBJ1-1, with a tentative D call TRBD1 (5 bases). The CDR3 sequence is 14 residues long. CDR1 is SNHLY, CDR2 FYNNEI, per germline. V dropped 7 bases and J dropped 5 bases, with 17 bases sitting between them.

The gene calls are TRBV7-2 and TRBJ2-5; TRBD1 agrees at 11 bases. The germline V gene encodes CDR1 SGHTA and CDR2 FQGNSA. With 1 base clipped from V and 5 bases from J, the junction kept 3 bases outside the gene matches. The CDR3 totals 15 residues. In DNA, the CDR3 is TGTGCCAGCAGCTTAGGGACAGGGGGCGTCGAGACCCAGTACTTC. It codes for CASSLGTGGVETQYF. Filled out from reference TRBV7-2 and TRBJ2-5, the complete variable domain reads GAGVSQSPSNKVTEKGKDVELRCDPISGHTALYWYRQSLGQGLEFLIYFQGNSAPDKSGLPSDRFSAERTGGSVSTLTIQRTQQEDSAVYLCASSLGTGGVETQYFGPGTRLLVL.

V usage is TRBV5-1 and J usage is TRBJ1-2; the D is unclear. V was clipped by 4 bases and J by 4 bases, with 17 bases between them. Looked up from germline, CDR1 is SGHRS and CDR2 is YFSETQ. This CDR3 has 15 residues. CDR3 in DNA: TGCGCCAGCAGCGCCACAGCATCAGATACCTATGGCTACACCTTC. As protein: CASSATASDTYGYTF.

A few counts support this clonotype. J is TRBJ1-1 and V is TRBV11-3; 8 nucleotides line up with TRBD1. This CDR3 has 15 residues. Germline values: CDR1 SGHNT, CDR2 YENEEA. J gave up 5 bases and V 3 bases, and 8 bases lay outside the gene matches. The CDR3 loop reads CASSFPGGDGTEAFF. CDR3 DNA: TGTGCCAGCAGCTTCCCAGGGGGCGATGGTACTGAAGCTTTCTTT.